A selection of T cell receptor beta chains follows, all from one sample in a study of CD8 T cells in Susac syndrome. TCRdb reanalysed the immunoSEQ multiplex PCR reads using MiXCR and keeps one entry per CDR3 protein. There are about 160,000 distinct CDR3 sequences in the sample; roughly 95% occur only once, and approximately 0.094% lies in the top ten. Sequenced: CD4+ T cells from PBMCs. All receptors come from a human donor with multiple sclerosis. Each CDR3 is given with its conserved first and last residue.

TRBV7-9	CASSSGTSGTYEQYF
TRBV7-2	CASSPRRGTVENEQFF
TRBV19	CASRDRNTEAFF
TRBV30	CAWSIGTSGTNEQYF
TRBV7-6	CASSSLTRGTGELFF
TRBV7-9	CASSSIGLAGNEQFF
TRBV20-1	CSARAEDAYEQYF
TRBV5-1	CASHRGRARETQYF
TRBV4-1	CASTRPGGNTEAFF
TRBV4-1	CASSQDGRPIVYTF
TRBV19	CASSMWGTAYEQYF
TRBV4-3	CASSQVGMGSEQYF
TRBV27	CASTWTSYDSDQFF
TRBV20-1	CSANRGRSYEQYF
TRBV20-1	CSASPRAGQETQYF
TRBV6-5	CASSYSISGTETYEQYF
TRBV3-1	CASSQYASGNTGELFF
TRBV4-1	CASSQGASLAADTQYF
TRBV27	CASTGQGGHNEQFF
TRBV30	CAWSVQPAFSALHF
TRBV5-6	CASSLGQGASEQYF
TRBV4-1	CASSQVGVINEKLFF
TRBV29-1	CSVDGARETDYGYTF
TRBV29-1	CSVAGKGHYEQYF
TRBV12-3/TRBV12-4	CASRKLTEHTDTQYF
TRBV27	CASSLWGQGGDSGANVLTF
TRBV5-6	CASSWGSGAEAFF
TRBV30	CAWSGALAGVYGYTF
TRBV3-1	CASSQDFSGTRYGYTF
TRBV28	CASGRDEKLFF
TRBV19	CASTNRAGANVLTF
TRBV7-2	CASGFGVRDTGELFF
TRBV27	CAIKSRQGFEQFF
TRBV5-6	CASSVGYGAEGSPLHF
TRBV29-1	CSVVSFGQERNTEAFF
TRBV27	CASSLSGAGYSNQPQHF
TRBV19	CASSARTGKVSGANVLTF
TRBV14	CASSPGLAERYEQYF
TRBV12-3/TRBV12-4	CASSFNGYTF
TRBV6-1	CASTMDSNQPQHF
TRBV29-1	CSVGDRQTNEKLFF
TRBV7-9	CASSGTSFSGNTIYF
TRBV30	CAWSVSSGELFF
TRBV10-3	CAIRDGTTGGNIQYF
TRBV20-1	CSAPLGGTGTDTQYF
TRBV7-9	CASRPTQAGLDNIQYF
TRBV12-3/TRBV12-4	CASRSLSTDTQYF
TRBV3-1	CASSITSGSVEQYF
TRBV6-5	CASSYWANTGELFF
TRBV10-3	CATGLAGVNNEQFF
TRBV28	CASHERFDEQYF
TRBV7-2	CASSLVGGRADTQYF
TRBV2	CASSDPAVKAFF
TRBV28	CASSYQYEQYF
TRBV7-6	CASSQNRGRLKHSDTEAFF
TRBV11-2	CASRGGRASYEQYF
TRBV20-1	CSASRNRGLGGELFF
TRBV24-1	CATSDPNQPQHF
TRBV12-3/TRBV12-4	CASSGGSQPQHF
TRBV14	CASSQGVKLFF